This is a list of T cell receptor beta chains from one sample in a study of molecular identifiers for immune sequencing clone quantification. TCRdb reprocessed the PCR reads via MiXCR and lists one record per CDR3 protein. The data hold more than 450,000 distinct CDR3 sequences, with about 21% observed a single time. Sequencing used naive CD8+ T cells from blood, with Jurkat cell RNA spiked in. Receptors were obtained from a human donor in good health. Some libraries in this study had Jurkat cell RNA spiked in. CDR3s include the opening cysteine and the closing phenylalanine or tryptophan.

cdr3_aa: CASSRRLAAGELFF; v_call: TRBV28
cdr3_aa: CASSQDGTEAFF; v_call: TRBV4-3
cdr3_aa: CACSRTGGSNHDF; v_call: TRBV6-5
cdr3_aa: CASSSRTSGSYEQYF; v_call: TRBV6-5
cdr3_aa: CASSEIGTFSSYNEQFF; v_call: TRBV2
cdr3_aa: CASSPRGGNEQFF; v_call: TRBV9
cdr3_aa: CASSLDRWSYEQYF; v_call: TRBV2
cdr3_aa: CAGSLASSTDTQYF; v_call: TRBV5-6
cdr3_aa: CASSWSAGDYEQYF; v_call: TRBV19
cdr3_aa: CSVEDLARAVYNEQFF; v_call: TRBV29-1
cdr3_aa: CASSQERLAGNEQYF; v_call: TRBV4-1
cdr3_aa: CASSLLFTGAGDEQFF; v_call: TRBV7-2
cdr3_aa: CASSQWTANYGYTF; v_call: TRBV25-1
cdr3_aa: CASSLAPANYEQYF; v_call: TRBV7-9
cdr3_aa: CASSVVGLPDADTQYF; v_call: TRBV9
cdr3_aa: CASTWGTKAFF; v_call: TRBV6-2/TRBV6-3
cdr3_aa: CAWNLGASYEQYF; v_call: TRBV30
cdr3_aa: CASSQRLAGGTGELFF; v_call: TRBV4-1
cdr3_aa: CASSQETGRTGDTEAFF; v_call: TRBV3-1
cdr3_aa: CASSPGLADKNIQYF; v_call: TRBV10-2
cdr3_aa: CAITTLFDANYGYTF; v_call: TRBV6-1
cdr3_aa: CASVGDVKPRGYGYTF; v_call: TRBV7-9
cdr3_aa: CAIGELGGDYGYTF; v_call: TRBV10-3
cdr3_aa: CASSPPWLAGGVRDTDTQYF; v_call: TRBV2
cdr3_aa: CASRQYPGGTVADTQYF; v_call: TRBV5-1
cdr3_aa: CASSQAARRLGEQFF; v_call: TRBV3-2
cdr3_aa: CASSLRLATQETQYF; v_call: TRBV5-6
cdr3_aa: CASSVGTCSYEQYF; v_call: TRBV12-3/TRBV12-4
cdr3_aa: CASSFGLSQGVWQYF; v_call: TRBV12-3/TRBV12-4
cdr3_aa: CASNPTSGGAAGELLF; v_call: TRBV12-3/TRBV12-4
cdr3_aa: CASSQENRFQWTEAFF; v_call: TRBV4-2
cdr3_aa: CSARDQPEQYF; v_call: TRBV20-1
cdr3_aa: CASRYTGQGYEQYF; v_call: TRBV6-5
cdr3_aa: CASSLSGSTEAFF; v_call: TRBV7-9
cdr3_aa: CASSLPGQDFNYGYTF; v_call: TRBV5-3
cdr3_aa: CASSLARSYEQYF; v_call: TRBV7-8
cdr3_aa: CASSLDRDHTF; v_call: TRBV7-9
cdr3_aa: CASRAQLGITDTQYF; v_call: TRBV12-3/TRBV12-4
cdr3_aa: CASLSAATNEKLFF; v_call: TRBV5-1
cdr3_aa: CASSQDQQGSIEQYF; v_call: TRBV4-1
cdr3_aa: CASSPGLGLEGADTRYF; v_call: TRBV5-6
cdr3_aa: CASSPSQGARTDTQYF; v_call: TRBV7-9
cdr3_aa: CASSFLQGSDTQYF; v_call: TRBV11-2
cdr3_aa: CATSDSDSGPDTQYF; v_call: TRBV24-1
cdr3_aa: CASSPSRVAGYLSLHF; v_call: TRBV3-1